Each of the 24 T cell receptor beta chains below was sequenced from the same sample in a study of shared T cell receptors in the human thymus. Data came from immunoSEQ multiplex PCR; TCRdb stores just in-frame clones and leaves some out. The sample lists about 540,000 clones; 75% to 85% were seen once. The sample was also reused in another study, on human thymus T cells.

The sample consisted of thymocytes. The origin of the receptors is a boy younger than two with a congenital heart defect.

The rearrangement joins TRBV5-6 to TRBJ2-1, with TRBD1 matching 8 bases. V shed 4 bases, J shed 5 bases, and the junction held 8 bases outside the gene matches. Germline CDR1 SGHDT, CDR2 YYEEEE. CDR3 size: 15 residues. This CDR3 is CASSPIGQGNNEQFF. CDR3 nucleotide sequence: TGTGCCAGCAGCCCGATTGGACAGGGAAACAATGAGCAGTTCTTC.

The chain employs TRBV29-1 and TRBJ2-1, with 8 nucleotides matching TRBD2. The CDR3 runs to 13 residues. The germline V gene has CDR1 SQVTM and CDR2 ANQGSEA. Unmatched junction bases numbered 7, after V lost 6 bases and J lost 6 bases. The CDR3 coding sequence is TGCAGCGTCGGAGCGGGAGTCTCCAATGAGCAGTTCTTC. Translated: CSVGAGVSNEQFF.

This sequence joins TRBV30 and TRBJ2-5; D gene unclear. The DNA end is more similar to TRBJ2-7, so the J call may be wrong. The germline gives CDR1 GTSNPN, CDR2 SVGIG (reference sequence). This CDR3 is built from 15 residues. The CDR3 sequence is CAWSPKERGPYEQYF. As DNA, the CDR3 is TGTGCCTGGAGTCCCAAAGAGCGTGGCCCCTACGAGCAGTACTTC.

The J gene is TRBJ2-3, the V gene TRBV13; D might be TRBD2 (5 bases). Germline loops: CDR1 PRHDT, CDR2 FYEKMQ (reference sequence). V was pared by 8 bases and J by 0 bases, with 15 bases between. The CDR3 length is 15 residues. CDR3: CASSALQRSTDTQYF. CDR3 in DNA: TGTGCCAGCTCCGCCTTACAGCGGAGCACAGATACGCAGTATTTT.

This clone was found a few times. This sequence joins TRBV27 and TRBJ2-1, with 9 bases fitting TRBD2. After removal of 6 bases from V and 6 bases from J, the junction contained 12 bases not matched to a gene. The CDR3 consists of 16 residues. Per germline, CDR1 MNHEY and CDR2 SMNVEV (reference sequence). The CDR3 reads CASSSRVRGLANEQFF. For the CDR3, the DNA is TGTGCCAGCAGCAGTCGCGTCCGGGGACTAGCCAATGAGCAGTTCTTC.

The table lists this clone with a count of one. The rearrangement links TRBV5-1 to TRBJ2-3; 7 bases fit TRBD2. Germline CDR1 and CDR2: SGHRS and YFSETQ. The CDR3 extends over 15 amino acids. V lost 2 bases, J lost 1 base, and 4 bases stayed unmatched. CDR3 sequence reads: CASSFTSVGTDTQYF. CDR3 DNA: TGCGCCAGCAGCTTTACTAGCGTGGGCACAGATACGCAGTATTTT.

V is TRBV5-4 and J is TRBJ2-1; 12 bases match TRBD2. Germline CDR1 SGHNT, CDR2 YYREEE (reference sequence). V dropped 3 bases and J dropped 4; count of bases not matched to a gene: 5. This CDR3 has 16 residues. This CDR3 is CASSWPGLAGYNEQFF. Written as DNA, the CDR3 is TGTGCCAGCAGCTGGCCGGGACTAGCGGGTTACAATGAGCAGTTCTTC.

V usage is TRBV6-1 and J usage is TRBJ2-5; 8 bases agree with TRBD2. The CDR3 covers 17 residues. Germline CDR1 MNHNS, CDR2 SASEGT. Losses at the gene ends were 0 bases for V and 1 base for J; bases not matched to a gene: 7. The DNA for the CDR3 is TGTGCCAGCAGTGAAGCGACGCTAGCGGGCCCCCAAGAGACCCAGTACTTC. Translated, it gives CASSEATLAGPQETQYF.

The chain couples TRBV11-2 to TRBJ2-5, with D perhaps matching TRBD1 (6 bases). The CDR3 spans 13 residues. V was clipped by 3 bases and J by 4 bases, with 9 bases between them. Germline assignment: CDR1 SGHAT and CDR2 FQNNGV. The DNA of the CDR3 is TGTGCCAGCAGCTTTGTGACAGGAGAGACCCAGTACTTC. Translated, it gives CASSFVTGETQYF. The full variable domain, completed using reference TRBV11-2 and TRBJ2-5, is EAGVAQSPRYKIIEKRQSVAFWCNPISGHATLYWYQQILGQGPKLLIQFQNNGVVDDSQLPKDRFSAERLKGVDSTLKIQPAKLEDSAVYLCASSFVTGETQYFGPGTRLLVL.

V gene TRBV6-7 combines with J gene TRBJ2-5; TRBD2 agrees at 7 bases. TRBV6-7 is marked as an open reading frame, function uncertain. This CDR3 region has 18 residues. V lost 0 bases to trimming and J lost 4 bases; unmatched junction nucleotides: 14. The CDR3, as DNA: TGTGCCAGCAGTTACTCGAGGCCTAGCGGACAAAGGGGAGAGACCCAGTACTTC. Translated: CASSYSRPSGQRGETQYF.

The rearrangement joins TRBV11-2 to TRBJ2-2, with 9 bases fitting TRBD1. CDR3 length equals 17 residues. Germline V gives CDR1 SGHAT, CDR2 FQNNGV. V gave up 5 bases and J gave up 4 bases; unmatched junction bases: 11. As DNA, the CDR3 is TGTGCCAGCAGCCAAAACCGGGGGACAGGGCTCACCGGGGAGCTGTTTTTT. It yields the protein CASSQNRGTGLTGELFF.

The gene calls are TRBV5-1 and TRBJ2-1; 14 positions match TRBD2. V shed 0 bases, J shed 0 bases, and the junction held 20 bases outside the gene matches. The CDR3 sequence is 24 residues long. Per the germline V gene, CDR1 is SGHRS and CDR2 is YFSETQ. For the CDR3, the DNA is TGCGCCAGCAGCTTGGGAGGACAGGGTGGACTAGCGGGAGGTCATCAGAGCTCCTACAATGAGCAGTTCTTC. Translated: CASSLGGQGGLAGGHQSSYNEQFF.

This clone came up a few times. The V call is TRBV5-1, the J call TRBJ1-2; 8 bases match TRBD1. The length of the CDR3 is 17 residues. Germline V gene data show CDR1 as SGHRS and CDR2 as YFSETQ. Trimming took 3 bases from V and 8 from J; bases not matched to a gene: 18. CDR3 protein: CASSSDSAGGAVDGYTF. As DNA, the CDR3 is TGCGCCAGCAGCTCAGACTCGGCAGGGGGCGCGGTAGACGGCTACACCTTC.

The V call is TRBV11-2, the J call TRBJ2-3, with TRBD1 identical over 12 bases. Germline V gene sequence: CDR1 SGHAT, CDR2 FQNNGV. The CDR3 runs to 16 residues. The J segment lost 6 bases and the V segment lost 0 bases, leaving 4 bases of the junction unmatched. CDR3 in DNA: TGTGCCAGCAGCTTAGATAGGGGACAGGGGGCTGATACGCAGTATTTT. Protein product: CASSLDRGQGADTQYF.

V and J are TRBV7-2 and TRBJ2-7; 9 bases match TRBD1. The CDR3 loop spans 16 amino acids. Trimming at V came to 7 bases and at J to 3 bases, leaving 13 bases not matched to a gene. CDR1 is SGHTA, CDR2 FQGNSA, per germline. CDR3 nucleotide sequence: TGTGCCAGCACCACCAAAGTCGGGACAGGGTACTACGAGCAGTACTTC. Translated, it gives CASTTKVGTGYYEQYF.

The rearrangement links TRBV11-1 to TRBJ2-3, with TRBD2 matching over 13 bases. V was pared by 5 bases and J by 2 bases, with 13 bases of the junction left unmatched. This CDR3 region has 19 residues. Germline-derived CDR1 and CDR2 are SGHAT and FQDESV (reference sequence). CDR3 sequence (DNA): TGTGCCAGCAGCACTCGGACTAGCGGGAGAGGGGATACCACAGATACGCAGTATTTT. It encodes CASSTRTSGRGDTTDTQYF.

This clone turned up a few times. The chain combines TRBV5-1 with TRBJ1-2; 11 bases fit TRBD1. Germline V gene lookup returns CDR1 SGHRS and CDR2 YFSETQ. The V gene end was trimmed by 2 bases and the J gene end by 6 bases; junction bases not matched to a gene: 3. This CDR3 region has 14 residues. The CDR3 region has the DNA TGCGCCAGCAGCTTCCGGGACAGGGGGAATGGCTACACCTTC. This codes for CASSFRDRGNGYTF. Full variable domain (missing parts from reference TRBV5-1 and TRBJ1-2): KAGVTQTPRYLIKTRGQQVTLSCSPISGHRSVSWYQQTPGQGLQFLFEYFSETQRNKGNFPGRFSGRQFSNSRSEMNVSTLELGDSALYLCASSFRDRGNGYTFGSGTRLTVV.

This chain links TRBV4-2 with TRBJ2-1; 7 nucleotides agree with TRBD2. Germline assignment: CDR1 LGHNA and CDR2 YNFKEQ. CDR3 length: 12 amino acids. Trimming took 6 bases from V and 8 from J; bases not matched to a gene: 4. The CDR3 here is CASRGGPHEQFF. CDR3 in DNA: TGTGCCAGCAGGGGAGGGCCACATGAGCAGTTCTTC.

The chain has TRBV19 and TRBJ2-1, with 8 bases aligning to TRBD2. Germline lookup yields CDR1 LNHDA and CDR2 SQIVND (reference sequence). J lost 12 bases, V lost 4 bases, and 5 bases had no gene match. The CDR3 runs to 12 residues. CDR3 in DNA: TGTGCCAGTAGTACCCTAGCGGGTCGGCAGTTCTTC. Its protein product is CASSTLAGRQFF.

The chain is built from TRBV10-2 and TRBJ2-7; TRBD2 aligns across 7 bases. The ends lost 7 bases at V and 0 bases at J; junction bases unmatched: 9. The CDR3 is 15 residues long. Germline CDR1 reads WSHSY; CDR2 reads SAAADI. The DNA of the CDR3 is TGCGCCAGCACCGAATTGGGGACTAACTCCTACGAGCAGTACTTC. Amino acids: CASTELGTNSYEQYF.

The V gene is TRBV29-1, the J gene TRBJ2-6, with D perhaps matching TRBD1 (5 bases). V dropped 6 bases and J dropped 0 bases, with 12 bases sitting between them. Germline CDR1 SQVTM, CDR2 ANQGSEA. The CDR3 contains 15 residues. The CDR3 protein is CSVQGTSSGANVLTF. In DNA, the CDR3 is TGCAGCGTCCAGGGTACGAGCTCTGGGGCCAACGTCCTGACTTTC.

The rearrangement uses TRBV4-1 and TRBJ2-7; 13 nucleotides line up with TRBD2. Germline V gene lookup returns CDR1 MGHRA and CDR2 YSYEKL. This CDR3 has 20 amino acids. V dropped 3 bases and J dropped 5; count of bases not matched to a gene: 19. This CDR3 reads CASSHSTGPTSGRGWDEQYF. The CDR3 nucleotides are TGCGCCAGCAGCCACTCCACCGGCCCCACTAGCGGGAGGGGCTGGGACGAGCAGTACTTC.

V and J are TRBV18 and TRBJ1-1, with a possible D match to TRBD1 (6 bases). This CDR3 spans 13 amino acids. CDR1 and CDR2 from the germline V gene are KGHSH and LQKENI. The V end was cut by 2 bases, the J end by 10 bases, with 14 bases between. The CDR3 DNA reads as TGTGCCAGCTCACCATGTCACGGGGGGCCAGCTTTCTTT. This translates into CASSPCHGGPAFF.

This clone was picked up a small number of times. The CDR3: CASSQVRERKKFLNYGYTF. As DNA, the CDR3 is TGTGCCAGCAGCCAAGTACGAGAAAGAAAGAAATTCCTTAACTATGGCTACACCTTC. This chain links TRBV4-2 with TRBJ1-2; the D is unclear. Per the germline V gene, CDR1 is LGHNA and CDR2 is YNFKEQ. The CDR3 sequence is 19 residues long. Trimming left V 1 base short and J 1 base short, with 22 bases between.